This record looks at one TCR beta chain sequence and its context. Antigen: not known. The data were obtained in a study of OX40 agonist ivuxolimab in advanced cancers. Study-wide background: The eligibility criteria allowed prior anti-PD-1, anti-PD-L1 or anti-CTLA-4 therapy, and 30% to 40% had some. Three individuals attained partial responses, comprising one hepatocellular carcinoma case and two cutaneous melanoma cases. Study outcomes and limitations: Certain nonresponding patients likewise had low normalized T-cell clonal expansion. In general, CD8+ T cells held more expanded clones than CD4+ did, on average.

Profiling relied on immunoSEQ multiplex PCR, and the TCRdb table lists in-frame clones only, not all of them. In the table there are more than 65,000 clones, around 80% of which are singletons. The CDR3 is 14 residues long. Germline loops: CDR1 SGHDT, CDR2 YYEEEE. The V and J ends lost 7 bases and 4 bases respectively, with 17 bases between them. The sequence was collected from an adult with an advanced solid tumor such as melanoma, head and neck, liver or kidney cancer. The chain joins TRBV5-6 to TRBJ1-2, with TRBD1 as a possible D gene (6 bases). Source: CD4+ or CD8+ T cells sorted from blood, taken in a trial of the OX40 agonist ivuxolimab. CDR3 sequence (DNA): TGTGCCAGCGGAACCTGGCGGACAGTCTATGGCTACACCTTC. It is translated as CASGTWRTVYGYTF.